This entry lists 27 T cell receptor beta chains sequenced from one sample in a study of post-analysis software for immune sequencing data. Study outcomes and limitations: About 5 TRBV segments appeared more often in patients than in controls, and TRBV5-6, TRBV5-1 and TRBV20-1 were among these.

Their antigens are not known. Unique-molecular-identifier-tagged TCR beta cDNA libraries were used. One entry per CDR3 protein, called by TCRdb with MiXCR from the PCR reads. The profile shows roughly 600,000 distinct CDR3 sequences, 44% of them singletons. Sequencing was carried out using blood. These receptors were taken from a girl between 10 and 17 years old with multiple sclerosis.

V usage is TRBV4-1 and J usage is TRBJ2-7; D uncertain. The CDR3 has 18 residues. Trimming left V 0 bases short and J 0 bases short, with 18 bases between. The germline CDR1 and CDR2 sequences are MGHRA and YSYEKL. The CDR3 bases are TGCGCCAGCAGCCAAGACCGCACGCCCGGACGGTACTCCTACGAGCAGTACTTC. Amino acid sequence: CASSQDRTPGRYSYEQYF.

The V call is TRBV12-3 or TRBV12-4, the J call TRBJ1-5; D uncertain. The CDR3 totals 13 residues. Between the trimmed V and J ends, which lost 8 bases and 5 bases, there was a span of 13 bases. CDR3 sequence (DNA): TGTGCCAGCGGACCCCGATACCATCAGCCCCAGCATTTT. It specifies CASGPRYHQPQHF.

V gene TRBV10-3 combines with J gene TRBJ2-5; 10 bases align to TRBD1. CDR1 ENHRY and CDR2 SYGVKD come from the germline V gene. CDR3 size: 15 residues. V shed 2 bases, J shed 5 bases, and the junction held 5 bases outside the gene matches. The DNA of the CDR3 is TGTGCCATCAGTGAGGGGACAGGGGATTACGAGACCCAGTACTTC. Translated: CAISEGTGDYETQYF.

Comments on this clonotype: One end of the junction fails to match germline, which may point to a read error. V usage is TRBV28 and J usage is TRBJ2-1, with unresolved D. CDR3 length equals 15 residues. Germline lookup yields CDR1 MDHEN and CDR2 SYDVKM. This CDR3 is CASSFGVYSYNEQFF. CDR3 DNA: TGTGCCAGCAGTTTTGGCGTCTACTCCTACAACGAGCAGTTCTTC.

The chain links TRBV30 to TRBJ2-7; D call uncertain. V lost 0 bases and J lost 3, with 12 bases in between. This CDR3 is built from 14 residues. The germline gives CDR1 GTSNPN, CDR2 SVGIG (reference sequence). The CDR3 DNA follows: TGTGCCTGGAGTGTACCCCCCGGTAGCTACGAGCAGTACTTC. As protein: CAWSVPPGSYEQYF.

The chain has TRBV7-9 and TRBJ1-5; D is undetermined. Germline CDR1 is SEHNR and CDR2 is FQNEAQ (reference sequence). V was clipped by 4 bases and J by 5 bases, with 12 bases between them. The CDR3 runs to 14 residues. This chain's CDR3 is CASSSDGKYQPQHF. The CDR3 region has the DNA TGTGCCAGCAGCTCGGACGGAAAATATCAGCCCCAGCATTTT.

Points on this clonotype: The junction shows a germline mismatch at one end, possibly a read error. The CDR3 reads CASSPPGGGPNEKRFF. The DNA of the CDR3 is TGTGCCAGCAGCCCACCTGGGGGCGGACCTAATGAAAAACGGTTTTTT. The chain uses TRBV7-9 and TRBJ1-4, with D maybe TRBD1 (6 bases). Germline loops: CDR1 SEHNR, CDR2 FQNEAQ (reference sequence). The CDR3 extends over 16 amino acids.

The chain has TRBV5-1 and TRBJ2-7; D is unresolved. Germline loops: CDR1 SGHRS, CDR2 YFSETQ. The CDR3 contains 13 residues. Trimming left V 5 bases short and J 2 bases short, with 11 bases between. The CDR3, as DNA: TGCGCCAGCAGTTCGCAGGCGACCTACGAGCAGTACTTC. Amino acids: CASSSQATYEQYF.

The CDR3 loop reads CASSEQGMEPQHF. The CDR3, as DNA: TGCGCCAGCAGTGAGCAGGGGATGGAGCCCCAGCATTTT. This chain connects TRBV10-2 to TRBJ1-5; the D gene is possibly TRBD1 (6 bases). The germline V gene encodes CDR1 WSHSY and CDR2 SAAADI. This CDR3 has 13 amino acids. Trimming removed 2 bases at V and 8 bases at J, with 10 bases between.

This clonotype turned up a few times. V is TRBV7-3 and J is TRBJ2-5; 7 nucleotides agree with TRBD2. The CDR3 has 14 amino acids. Trimming removed 3 bases from V and 2 bases from J; junction bases left unmatched: 3. CDR1 is SGHTA and CDR2 is FQGTGA in the germline V gene. The CDR3 bases are TGTGCCAGCAGCTTGTCAGCGGGGCAAGAGACCCAGTACTTC. Protein sequence: CASSLSAGQETQYF.

V gene TRBV12-3 or TRBV12-4 combines with J gene TRBJ1-5; weak D call: TRBD1 (6 bases). V dropped 3 bases and J dropped 5 bases, with 14 bases sitting between them. There are 15 residues in the CDR3. DNA of the CDR3: TGTGCCAGCAGTTTGACGAACAGGGAGGATCAGCCCCAGCATTTT. Protein: CASSLTNREDQPQHF.

The gene calls are TRBV9 and TRBJ2-7, with TRBD2 matching over 9 bases. The CDR3 length is 16 residues. J gave up 6 bases and V 4 bases, and 14 bases lay outside the gene matches. Per the germline V gene, CDR1 is SGDLS and CDR2 is YYNGEE. In DNA form, the CDR3 reads TGTGCCAGCAGCTCGGGGGGGACTAGCTTTAAAGGCGAGCAGTACTTC. Protein: CASSSGGTSFKGEQYF.

V and J are TRBV7-2 and TRBJ2-7; 7 bases agree with TRBD1. The CDR3 covers 15 residues. Trimming removed 5 bases from V and 2 bases from J; junction bases left unmatched: 9. Germline-derived CDR1 and CDR2 are SGHTA and FQGNSA. The DNA for the CDR3 is TGTGCCAGCAGCAGACGACAGGGTCGCGCCTACGAGCAGTACTTC. Protein sequence: CASSRRQGRAYEQYF. The variable domain in full, completed from reference TRBV7-2 and TRBJ2-7, reads GAGVSQSPSNKVTEKGKDVELRCDPISGHTALYWYRQSLGQGLEFLIYFQGNSAPDKSGLPSDRFSAERTGGSVSTLTIQRTQQEDSAVYLCASSRRQGRAYEQYFGPGTRLTVT.

This clonotype was counted once. V usage is TRBV30 and J usage is TRBJ2-5, with a weak D call TRBD2 (5 bases). CDR1 and CDR2 (germline): GTSNPN, SVGIG (reference sequence). V dropped 8 bases and J dropped 5 bases, with 24 bases sitting between them. CDR3 size: 15 residues. CDR3: CAASFRGLASETQYF. The CDR3 nucleotides are TGTGCCGCTTCCTTCCGTGGGTTAGCGTCGGAGACCCAGTACTTC.

The chain carries TRBV29-1 and TRBJ2-1; 7 bases are shared with TRBD2. V trimming: 5 bases; J trimming: 9 bases; junction bases outside the gene matches: 19. CDR3 length: 16 amino acids. The V gene's germline CDR1 is SQVTM and CDR2 ANQGSEA. CDR3 protein: CSVPPLRGGRLSEQFF. CDR3 bases: TGCAGCGTTCCTCCTCTTAGGGGCGGGAGACTAAGTGAGCAGTTCTTC.

The chain links TRBV15 to TRBJ2-1; possibly TRBD1 for D (5 bases). Trimming took off 3 bases at V and 0 bases at J, with 15 bases between the two ends. From germline, CDR1 is LNHNV and CDR2 YYDKDF (reference sequence). The CDR3 has 17 residues. CDR3 sequence reads: CATSSSSSGPSYNEQFF. The CDR3 coding sequence is TGTGCCACCAGCAGTTCATCGTCAGGGCCCTCCTACAATGAGCAGTTCTTC.

The chain couples TRBV6-1 to TRBJ1-5, with D tentatively TRBD1 (5 bases). The V end lost 1 base, the J end lost 4 bases, and 8 bases lay between the germline ends. The CDR3 sequence is 14 residues long. Germline CDR1 and CDR2: MNHNS and SASEGT. Here the CDR3 reads CASSEDGGNQPQHF. CDR3 coding DNA: TGTGCCAGCAGTGAAGATGGGGGTAATCAGCCCCAGCATTTT.

This clonotype was counted between two and nine times. CDR3 in amino acids: CASSLASSGGPYEQYF. The CDR3 DNA is TGCGCCAGCAGCTTGGCCTCTAGCGGGGGGCCCTACGAGCAGTACTTC. J is TRBJ2-7 and V is TRBV5-1, with TRBD2 identical over 11 bases. CDR1 and CDR2 from the germline V gene are SGHRS and YFSETQ. This CDR3 region has 16 residues. V lost 0 bases and J lost 2; bases outside the gene matches: 4.

This clonotype was seen more than once but under ten times. V and J are TRBV12-3 or TRBV12-4 and TRBJ2-4; 10 bases line up with TRBD2. V shed 6 bases, J shed 6 bases, and the junction held 5 bases outside the gene matches. The CDR3 runs 14 residues. The CDR3 reads CASSGRTSGNIQYF. In nucleotides, the CDR3 is TGTGCCAGCAGCGGTCGGACTAGCGGAAACATTCAGTACTTC.

The chain is built from TRBV9 and TRBJ2-7; unclear D gene. Germline loops: CDR1 SGDLS, CDR2 YYNGEE. CDR3 length: 14 residues. Trimming cost V 0 bases and J 5 bases, with 12 bases left between them. The CDR3 protein is CASSVDPSLDEQYF. The CDR3 DNA sequence: TGTGCCAGCAGCGTAGATCCTTCCTTGGACGAGCAGTACTTC.

This clonotype has more than one count but fewer than ten. The J gene is TRBJ2-7, the V gene TRBV7-9; perhaps D is TRBD1 or TRBD2 (5 bases each). The CDR3 has 15 amino acids. Deletions cut 4 bases from V and 0 bases from J, with 13 bases between. The V gene's germline CDR1 is SEHNR and CDR2 FQNEAQ (reference sequence). The CDR3 bases are TGTGCCAGCAGCTCTCCGGGACGGTCCTCCTACGAGCAGTACTTC. This sequence encodes CASSSPGRSSYEQYF.

The chain uses TRBV10-3 and TRBJ2-7, with D perhaps being TRBD1 or TRBD2 (5 bases each). The germline CDR1 and CDR2 sequences are ENHRY and SYGVKD. The CDR3 is 14 amino acids. The V and J ends lost 7 bases and 4 bases respectively, with 17 bases between them. This CDR3 reads CAITEGPRGYEQYF. The CDR3 DNA sequence: TGTGCCATCACCGAGGGGCCACGAGGGTACGAGCAGTACTTC.

In this sample, this clonotype turned up a few times. The chain carries TRBV4-1 and TRBJ2-4; TRBD1 might be the D (6 bases). Germline V gene data show CDR1 as MGHRA and CDR2 as YSYEKL. This CDR3 is built from 13 residues. Trimming shortened V by 2 bases and J by 7 bases, and 9 bases separated the two germline ends. CDR3 residues: CASSQTQGNIQYF. The CDR3 bases are TGCGCCAGCAGCCAAACTCAGGGGAACATTCAGTACTTC.

This clonotype was seen only a few times. This chain joins TRBV4-1 and TRBJ2-4; 11 nucleotides line up with TRBD2. The V and J ends lost 3 bases and 0 bases, in that order; junction bases with no gene match: 7. Looked up from germline, CDR1 is MGHRA and CDR2 is YSYEKL. This CDR3 region has 18 residues. The CDR3 bases are TGCGCCAGCAGCCACGGGCTAGCGGGGGGAGTAGCCAAAAACATTCAGTACTTC. The encoded protein is CASSHGLAGGVAKNIQYF.

The chain carries TRBV20-1 and TRBJ2-5, with 8 positions matching TRBD1. Germline V gene sequence: CDR1 DFQATT, CDR2 SNEGSKA (reference sequence). The V gene end was trimmed by 7 bases and the J gene end by 3 bases; junction bases not matched to a gene: 13. This CDR3 contains 15 residues. In DNA, the CDR3 is TGCAGTGGGGACAGGCTGGGGGATGGAGAAGAGACCCAGTACTTC. Translating gives CSGDRLGDGEETQYF.

The CDR3: CASSQPGQHNYGYTF. The CDR3 DNA sequence: TGCGCCAGCAGCCAACCGGGACAGCATAACTATGGCTACACCTTC. The genes are TRBV4-1 and TRBJ1-2, with 7 bases fitting TRBD1. Germline V lookup: CDR1 MGHRA, CDR2 YSYEKL. This CDR3 comprises 15 residues. Germline trimming cut 2 bases from V and 1 base from J; bases unmatched to any gene: 4.

The gene calls are TRBV12-3 or TRBV12-4 and TRBJ1-6, with no clear D. This CDR3 comprises 16 residues. Trimming pared 2 bases from V and 5 bases from J, leaving 13 bases between. CDR3 nucleotides: TGTGCCAGCAGTTTATCGGGTGGGAAACATAATTCACCCCTCCACTTT. This codes for CASSLSGGKHNSPLHF.